The next 14 T cell receptor beta chains were all read from a single sample in a study of Graves' ophthalmopathy and Graves' hyperthyroidism. The authors amplified TCR beta CDR3 regions, and they did so from RNA transcripts for repertoire sequencing. RT-PCR in the first round used HTBI primers; a second-round multiplex PCR followed. TCRdb re-called the multiplex PCR reads through MiXCR, storing one row per CDR3 protein. The data hold more than 1,000,000 distinct CDR3 sequences, with approximately 35% observed a single time. Sequencing was performed on peripheral blood or thyroid tissue (not recorded which). These receptors all come from an adult man with Graves' hyperthyroidism.

The table lists this clonotype with a few counts. The V call is TRBV19, the J call TRBJ1-5, with D unclear. The germline gives CDR1 LNHDA, CDR2 SQIVND (reference sequence). V shed 9 bases and J shed 3 bases, with 18 bases lying between them. The CDR3 totals 15 residues. The CDR3 sequence is CASSQDGAANQPQHF. The CDR3, as DNA: TGTGCCAGCAGCCAAGATGGAGCCGCCAATCAGCCCCAGCATTTT.

V and J are TRBV7-8 and TRBJ2-3, with D unresolved. V was pared by 2 bases and J by 0 bases, with 9 bases between. The CDR3 loop spans 15 amino acids. Germline CDR1 SGHVS, CDR2 FQNEAQ. The CDR3 bases are TGTGCCAGCAGCTTACCGTGGACCAGCACAGATACGCAGTATTTT. Protein: CASSLPWTSTDTQYF.

This chain links TRBV2 with TRBJ1-4, with D unclear. V shed 6 bases and J shed 8 bases, with 7 bases lying between them. This CDR3 contains 11 residues. Germline values: CDR1 SNHLY, CDR2 FYNNEI. In DNA, the CDR3 is TGTGCCAGCAGAGCATTGGAAAAACTGTTTTTT. Translating gives CASRALEKLFF.

This clonotype was seen just once. This rearrangement joins TRBV19 to TRBJ2-5, with D unclear. The J call may be mistaken, given a closer DNA end match to TRBJ2-1. The CDR3 is 13 residues long. The germline gives CDR1 LNHDA, CDR2 SQIVND (reference sequence). CDR3 sequence: CASSIGSYNEQFF. The CDR3 coding sequence is TGTGCCAGTAGTATCGGGTCCTACAATGAGCAGTTCTTC.

V gene TRBV25-1 combines with J gene TRBJ1-6; D unclear. The V end was cut by 5 bases, the J end by 9 bases, with 14 bases between. This CDR3 has 14 amino acids. Germline loops: CDR1 MGHDK, CDR2 SYGVNS. The CDR3 DNA follows: TGTGCCAGCAGTCCCCTGCAGTCGGCTTCACCCCTCCACTTT. This translates into CASSPLQSASPLHF.

This clonotype was counted many times. One junction end does not reproduce the germline sequence, and a read error may be involved. This rearrangement joins TRBV20-1 to TRBJ1-5; D ambiguous. This CDR3 spans 13 amino acids. Germline V CDR1 and CDR2: DFQATT, SNEGSKA (reference sequence). For the CDR3, the DNA is TGCAGTGCAAGAGAGGTCCTTGATCAGCCCCAGCATTTT. It yields the protein CSAREVLDQPQHF.

The chain has TRBV7-1 and TRBJ1-1; TRBD1 aligns across 12 bases. TRBV7-1 is assigned to the ORF class and has an uncertain function. The CDR3 is 18 amino acids. Unmatched junction bases numbered 19, after V lost 3 bases and J lost 11 bases. CDR3 coding DNA: TGTGCCAGCAGCTCTATCTCCGGGACAGGGGGCGATTGGGATATGGCTTTCTTT. This sequence encodes CASSSISGTGGDWDMAFF.

The rearrangement uses TRBV29-1 and TRBJ2-5; no clear D gene. Germline lookup yields CDR1 SQVTM and CDR2 ANQGSEA. The CDR3 sequence is 12 residues long. The V end was cut by 6 bases, the J end by 5 bases, with 13 bases between. CDR3 nucleotide sequence: TGCAGCGTAGCCTTGGCGTTGGAGACCCAGTACTTC. Its translation: CSVALALETQYF.

About this clonotype itself: Given a much more abundant clone one base away, this may be a read error. CDR3 residues: CASSSDRIPLADNQPQHF. The CDR3 DNA reads TGTGCCAGCAGCTCCGACCGGATACCTCTAGCGGACAATCAGCCCCAGCATTTT. V usage is TRBV7-9 and J usage is TRBJ1-5; no clear D. The CDR3 extends over 18 amino acids. The germline V gene encodes CDR1 SEHNR and CDR2 FQNEAQ (reference sequence). The V end lost 4 bases, the J end lost 3 bases, and 22 bases lay between the germline ends.

CDR3 nucleotide sequence: TGTGCCAGCAGCCCGGGACAGGGCCCCTCTGGAAACACCATATATTTT. It encodes CASSPGQGPSGNTIYF. This chain joins TRBV10-3 and TRBJ1-3, with 9 bases fitting TRBD1. CDR3 size: 16 residues. V was clipped by 10 bases and J by 0 bases; unmatched bases: 10. Germline loops: CDR1 ENHRY, CDR2 SYGVKD.

The V gene is TRBV19, the J gene TRBJ2-6; D gene uncertain. V shed 11 bases and J shed 0 bases, with 20 bases lying between them. Per the germline V gene, CDR1 is LNHDA and CDR2 is SQIVND (reference sequence). The CDR3 is 17 amino acids. For the CDR3, the DNA is TGTGCCTGGAATGGTAGCCCCGTCCGCTCTGGGGCCAACGTCCTGACTTTC. Translation gives CAWNGSPVRSGANVLTF.

Concerning this clonotype itself: No conserved phenylalanine or tryptophan is present at the end of the CDR3, so a read error is the likely explanation. DNA of the CDR3: TGTGCCAGCAGCCCATCCGGAGATCAGCCCCAGCATTTG. Protein: CASSPSGDQPQHL. The genes are TRBV9 and TRBJ1-5; D remains unclear. Trimming took off 4 bases at V and 5 bases at J, with 10 bases between the two ends. Germline V gene data show CDR1 as SGDLS and CDR2 as YYNGEE. This CDR3 comprises 13 residues.

This clonotype was counted ten times or more. A much larger clone lies a single base off, so this may be a read error. The J gene is TRBJ2-7, the V gene TRBV7-9; D is uncertain. This CDR3 region has 11 residues. Germline CDR1 reads SEHNR; CDR2 reads FQNEAQ (reference sequence). V lost 3 bases, J lost 3 bases, and 3 bases lay in between. In DNA, the CDR3 is TGTGCCAGCAGCTTTGACTACGAGCAGTACTTC. It yields the protein CASSFDYEQYF.

This clonotype was seen at least ten times. The CDR3 is CASSLGGLAGVSEQYF. CDR3 nucleotides: TGTGCCAGCAGCTTAGGCGGGCTAGCGGGAGTAAGCGAGCAGTACTTC. The chain couples TRBV7-2 to TRBJ2-7; 10 bases line up with TRBD2. V dropped 1 base and J dropped 6; count of bases not matched to a gene: 9. Germline V lookup: CDR1 SGHTA, CDR2 FQGNSA. CDR3 length equals 16 residues.